These 24 T cell receptor beta chains were all obtained from the same sample, sequenced in a study of blood T cell repertoires in COVID-19. Some clones are missing from TCRdb's copy, which holds only in-frame ones; the method was immunoSEQ multiplex PCR. This sample yields 150,000 to 200,000 clones, of which about 86% are seen a single time; roughly 19% belongs to the top ten. The sample was peripheral blood. These receptor sequences come from a woman of 80 years or more with acute or convalescent COVID-19.

With regard to this clone: Other DNA variants within this sample encode the same CDR3. V usage is TRBV9 and J usage is TRBJ2-5; no clear D. Trimming shortened V by 0 bases and J by 3 bases, and 3 bases separated the two germline ends. This CDR3 is 12 amino acids long. CDR1 and CDR2 from the germline V gene are SGDLS and YYNGEE. CDR3: CASSVAEETQYF. CDR3 DNA: TGTGCCAGCAGCGTAGCAGAAGAGACCCAGTACTTC.

The V call is TRBV10-3, the J call TRBJ2-2; D possibly corresponds to TRBD2 (6 bases). Germline V CDR1 and CDR2: ENHRY, SYGVKD. CDR3 length equals 14 residues. V lost 8 bases, J lost 2 bases, and 12 bases lay in between. The CDR3 DNA sequence: TGTGCCATCGCGCGGGATCAAAACACCGGGGAGCTGTTTTTT. Encoded protein: CAIARDQNTGELFF.

The J gene is TRBJ2-2, the V gene TRBV13; 8 bases fit TRBD2. V lost 0 bases, J lost 6 bases, and 9 bases stayed unmatched. The CDR3 contains 17 residues. CDR1 PRHDT and CDR2 FYEKMQ come from the germline V gene (reference sequence). The DNA for the CDR3 is TGTGCCAGCAGCTTAGGCGGGGGGACTAGTAACGCCGGGGAGCTGTTTTTT. Its translation: CASSLGGGTSNAGELFF.

Of note for this clone: At the DNA level, this CDR3 is encoded by other sequences in the same sample as well. This chain joins TRBV5-1 and TRBJ2-5, with D maybe TRBD2 (5 bases). CDR1 and CDR2 (germline): SGHRS, YFSETQ. CDR3 length: 13 residues. The germline V and J ends were trimmed by 0 bases and 5 bases, with 8 bases remaining between them. CDR3 sequence: CASSLGGGETQYF. Written as DNA, the CDR3 is TGCGCCAGCAGCTTGGGTGGCGGGGAGACCCAGTACTTC.

The rearrangement joins TRBV29-1 to TRBJ1-1, with 7 bases lining up with TRBD1. Germline trimming cut 7 bases from V and 4 bases from J; bases unmatched to any gene: 9. The CDR3 consists of 13 residues. Germline V gives CDR1 SQVTM, CDR2 ANQGSEA. CDR3 in amino acids: CSANRQGSTEAFF. CDR3 sequence (DNA): TGCAGCGCTAACCGACAGGGAAGCACTGAAGCTTTCTTT. The entire variable domain, with the rest obtained from reference TRBV29-1 and TRBJ1-1, is as follows: SAVISQKPSRDICQRGTSLTIQCQVDSQVTMMFWYRQQPGQSLTLIATANQGSEATYESGFVIDKFPISRPNLTFSTLTVSNMSPEDSSIYLCSANRQGSTEAFFGQGTRLTVV.

The chain has TRBV5-4 and TRBJ2-1; possible D gene TRBD2, 5 bases. CDR1 is SGHNT and CDR2 is YYREEE in the germline V gene (reference sequence). This CDR3 has 15 amino acids. V was trimmed by 3 bases and J by 6 bases, leaving 16 bases between them. The CDR3 DNA reads as TGTGCCAGCAGCTCGGGATCACCTTTGGGCAATGAGCAGTTCTTC. This encodes CASSSGSPLGNEQFF.

V usage is TRBV7-9 and J usage is TRBJ1-2; TRBD1 aligns across 8 bases. Germline assignment: CDR1 SEHNR and CDR2 FQNEAQ (reference sequence). The trim removed 2 bases at V and 5 bases at J, leaving 7 bases unmatched. This CDR3 comprises 15 residues. CDR3 bases: TGTGCCAGCAGCTTATCTGCCGGACAGGGATATGGCTACACCTTC. This sequence encodes CASSLSAGQGYGYTF.

The chain couples TRBV7-2 to TRBJ2-1; D is perhaps TRBD2 (5 bases). CDR3 length equals 15 residues. Deletions cut 1 base from V and 5 bases from J, with 12 bases between. The germline gives CDR1 SGHTA, CDR2 FQGNSA. The CDR3 loop reads CASSLESGTNNEQFF. CDR3 DNA sequence: TGTGCCAGCAGCTTAGAGAGCGGTACCAACAATGAGCAGTTCTTC.

This chain connects TRBV28 to TRBJ1-3, with 9 bases aligning to TRBD1. CDR3 size: 14 residues. Germline CDR1 is MDHEN and CDR2 is SYDVKM. V was pared by 3 bases and J by 7 bases, with 4 bases of the junction left unmatched. Here the CDR3 reads CASSLDRGMNTIYF. The CDR3 bases are TGTGCCAGCAGTTTGGACAGGGGTATGAACACCATATATTTT.

This clone came up a few times. The chain employs TRBV14 and TRBJ1-5; D gene ambiguous. CDR3 length equals 18 residues. Germline V gene lookup returns CDR1 SGHDN and CDR2 FVKESK. V was cut by 0 bases and J by 0 bases, with 15 bases left in between. Written as DNA, the CDR3 is TGTGCCAGCAGCCAAGATCGGGAACCTCGGTATAGCAATCAGCCCCAGCATTTT. Residues: CASSQDREPRYSNQPQHF.

The genes are TRBV28 and TRBJ1-2, with TRBD1 matching 7 bases. The V gene end was trimmed by 5 bases and the J gene end by 8 bases; junction bases not matched to a gene: 11. Germline CDR1 reads MDHEN; CDR2 reads SYDVKM. This CDR3 region has 14 residues. The CDR3 protein is CASSPIPTGQGYTF. In DNA, the CDR3 is TGTGCCAGCAGTCCAATCCCGACAGGGCAAGGCTACACCTTC.

This rearrangement joins TRBV9 to TRBJ1-6, with TRBD1 matching 7 bases. V lost 1 base, J lost 9 bases, and 10 bases stayed unmatched. Germline V CDR1 and CDR2: SGDLS, YYNGEE. This CDR3 region has 16 residues. The DNA of the CDR3 is TGTGCCAGCAGCGTAAATCCCGGACAGGCTGGTTCACCCCTCCACTTT. Translated, it gives CASSVNPGQAGSPLHF. Filled out from reference TRBV9 and TRBJ1-6, the complete variable domain reads DSGVTQTPKHLITATGQRVTLRCSPRSGDLSVYWYQQSLDQGLQFLIQYYNGEERAKGNILERFSAQQFPDLHSELNLSSLELGDSALYFCASSVNPGQAGSPLHFGNGTRLTVT.

The chain is built from TRBV3-1 (or the pseudogene TRBV3-2) and TRBJ2-2, with a weak D call TRBD2 (7 bases). V was pared by 4 bases and J by 5 bases, with 20 bases between. CDR3 length: 17 amino acids. CDR1 is LGHDT and CDR2 is YNNKEL in the germline V gene (reference sequence). The CDR3: CASSLRRGGARTGELFF. In DNA, the CDR3 is TGTGCCAGCAGCCTCCGTCGTGGGGGGGCGCGTACCGGGGAGCTGTTTTTT.

The sample holds a few counts of this clone. The rearrangement links TRBV4-3 to TRBJ2-6; TRBD1 matches at 7 bases. V shed 0 bases and J 2 bases; nucleotides not matched to a gene: 4. The CDR3 extends over 17 amino acids. Germline assignment: CDR1 LGHNA and CDR2 YSLEER. CDR3 nucleotide sequence: TGCGCCAGCAGCCAAGATCGAGGGGGCACTGGGGCCAACGTCCTGACTTTC. This encodes CASSQDRGGTGANVLTF.

The V gene is TRBV14, the J gene TRBJ2-1; 9 bases fit TRBD2. The V and J ends lost 2 bases and 7 bases, in that order; junction bases with no gene match: 12. The germline V gene encodes CDR1 SGHDN and CDR2 FVKESK. The CDR3 sequence is 17 residues long. The CDR3 loop reads CASSQPQLAGTGNEQFF. The CDR3 DNA sequence: TGTGCCAGCAGCCAACCTCAACTAGCGGGTACCGGGAATGAGCAGTTCTTC.

This chain links TRBV24-1 with TRBJ2-5; D unclear. Germline assignment: CDR1 KGHDR and CDR2 SFDVKD. The CDR3 has 12 amino acids. Trimming took off 4 bases at V and 5 bases at J, with 7 bases between the two ends. Here the CDR3 reads CATSDQWETQYF. CDR3 nucleotides: TGTGCCACCAGTGACCAGTGGGAGACCCAGTACTTC.

CDR3 in DNA: TGTGCCAGTAGGGCGACAGGCCAAGAGACCCAGTACTTC. Amino acid sequence: CASRATGQETQYF. The gene calls are TRBV19 and TRBJ2-5, with D possibly TRBD1 on 6 matching bases. V lost 6 bases and J 1 base, leaving 9 bases between the germline ends. CDR1 and CDR2 from the germline V gene are LNHDA and SQIVND (reference sequence). CDR3 length: 13 residues.

The CDR3 is CASSSSGGAGDEQFF. DNA of the CDR3: TGTGCCAGTAGTTCTAGCGGGGGGGCCGGGGATGAGCAGTTCTTC. The chain links TRBV19 to TRBJ2-1, with TRBD2 identical over 12 bases. The V and J ends lost 5 bases and 8 bases, in that order; junction bases with no gene match: 7. The V gene's germline CDR1 is LNHDA and CDR2 SQIVND (reference sequence). CDR3 length equals 15 residues.

The V and J genes are TRBV7-9 and TRBJ2-7, with 11 bases identical to TRBD1. V dropped 3 bases and J dropped 4; count of bases not matched to a gene: 5. The CDR3 totals 15 residues. In germline, CDR1 is SEHNR, CDR2 FQNEAQ (reference sequence). CDR3 protein: CASSFGGTGGYEQYF. CDR3 nucleotide sequence: TGTGCCAGCAGCTTCGGCGGGACAGGGGGTTACGAGCAGTACTTC.

The J gene is TRBJ2-7, the V gene TRBV6-5; 9 bases match TRBD1. Germline V gene data show CDR1 as MNHEY and CDR2 as SVGAGI. The CDR3 spans 15 residues. With V trimmed by 0 bases and J by 4 bases, 4 bases remained unmatched. CDR3 residues: CASSYSRDRAYEQYF. The CDR3 DNA sequence: TGTGCCAGCAGTTACTCGAGGGACAGGGCGTACGAGCAGTACTTC.

The chain employs TRBV30 and TRBJ2-7; 9 positions match TRBD1. The CDR3 consists of 19 residues. CDR1 and CDR2 (germline): GTSNPN, SVGIG (reference sequence). V shed 2 bases, J shed 1 base, and the junction held 18 bases outside the gene matches. The chain's CDR3 is CAWSLRHYPGTGTSYEQYF. Written as DNA, the CDR3 is TGTGCCTGGAGTCTTAGGCATTATCCCGGGACAGGGACATCCTACGAGCAGTACTTC.

The chain employs TRBV11-2 and TRBJ2-7; the match to TRBD2 covers 12 bases. From germline, CDR1 is SGHAT and CDR2 FQNNGV. The CDR3 is 15 amino acids. The ends lost 3 bases at V and 7 bases at J; junction bases unmatched: 7. CDR3 in amino acids: CASSFNRLAGVEQYF. In DNA form, the CDR3 reads TGTGCCAGCAGCTTCAACAGACTAGCGGGGGTTGAGCAGTACTTC. The entire variable domain, with the rest obtained from reference TRBV11-2 and TRBJ2-7, is as follows: EAGVAQSPRYKIIEKRQSVAFWCNPISGHATLYWYQQILGQGPKLLIQFQNNGVVDDSQLPKDRFSAERLKGVDSTLKIQPAKLEDSAVYLCASSFNRLAGVEQYFGPGTRLTVT.

This clone was counted a single time. The chain uses TRBV13 and TRBJ1-2, with D possibly TRBD1 on 6 matching bases. Trimming removed 0 bases at V and 3 bases at J, with 8 bases between. The CDR3 is 14 residues long. Germline CDR1 reads PRHDT; CDR2 reads FYEKMQ (reference sequence). Here the CDR3 reads CASSLGSGDYGYTF. In DNA, the CDR3 is TGTGCCAGCAGCTTAGGCTCAGGGGACTATGGCTACACCTTC.

This clone was seen a single time. This chain joins TRBV6-2 or TRBV6-3 and TRBJ2-1; D remains unclear. The V gene lost 6 bases and the J gene lost 7 bases, with 16 bases spanning the gap. This CDR3 spans 14 amino acids. The germline CDR1 and CDR2 sequences are MNHEY and SVGEGT. DNA for the CDR3: TGTGCCAGCAGCCCTACTCGGGTAGCAAATGAGCAGTTCTTC. It specifies CASSPTRVANEQFF.